This T cell receptor (beta chain) was retrieved from a study of blood T cell repertoires in COVID-19 (TCRdb year 2020). A note on the overall study: Samples from collaborators originated in the United States, Italy and Spain and spanned both the acute and convalescent phases of COVID-19. The material from the prospective study consisted of cDNA or gDNA derived from T cells, B-cell-depleted T cells, or PBMCs. Deeply sampled blood TCRbeta repertoires from subjects exposed to, actively infected with, or recovered from COVID-19 were included in the dataset. The repertoires were released in a freely available public database intended as a resource for research on the immune response to SARS-CoV-2. Samples were obtained from the ongoing ImmuneRACE study (first 160 participants) and from about 1,300 subjects provided by 6 global collaborators. A de-identified subject ID, COVID-19 status, age in years and sex were almost always included in the sample metadata. Where HLA class I and class II types were available, the types were taken from metadata supplied by the sample provider, not from assay-based typing.

Spanning cysteine to phenylalanine, the CDR3 consists of 17 amino acids. Of the read, only the CDR3 DNA is kept; its 51 bases are in frame from base 1. In the germline V gene, CDR1 corresponds to KGHSH and CDR2 to LQKENI. The germline ends are 11 bases apart after V is trimmed by 2 bases and J by 0 bases. TCRbeta CDR3 regions were amplified from genomic DNA by means of the immunoSEQ Assay, a bias-controlled multiplex PCR. Under the source paper's analysis protocol: Nucleated cell counts per sample were estimated from amplification of reference gene primers within the assay. Sequence reads were collapsed and filtered to measure the absolute abundance of every unique TCRbeta CDR3 rearrangement. For each sample, productive Simpson clonality was calculated as the square root of Simpson's diversity index across productive rearrangements. TCRdb carries this immuneACCESS record with in-frame sequences only. Its versions omit some clonotypes, under half of them owing to an unresolved V gene in the studies checked, with the rest unexplained. That table furnishes V, J and clone size, whereas the DNA furnished D and trimming. Counted in this sample were under 200,000 clones; 75% to 85% of them appeared once. Together, the top ten hold around 5.4% of the sample.

About this clone: There is no known antigen for this receptor. Base quality data are lacking; no much larger clone is found one base away.

Findings and caveats that apply to the study as a whole: How much clinical and demographic metadata was included differed by source and by participant, and the metadata was provided uncurated.

At one collaborating source in Seattle, patients were enrolled during active infection and were followed longitudinally through the course of disease. Whole blood was collected in K2EDTA tubes by collaborating institutions according to the institutions' own protocols. For TCRbeta analysis, collaborators shipped samples in one of three forms: frozen whole blood, isolated PBMCs, or DNA extracted from either of those sample types. This TCR was recovered from a middle-aged woman with COVID-19, enrolled during active disease. Sequencing was carried out using peripheral blood. The V and J segments used are TRBV18 and TRBJ2-6; the D segment could be TRBD1, given 6 matching bases. CDR3 region: CASSPGGPFSGANVLTF. The DNA sequence is TGTGCCAGCTCACCAGGGGGCCCGTTCTCTGGGGCCAACGTCCTGACTTTC.